Listed below are T cell receptor beta chains from one sample, sequenced in a study of tumor-infiltrating lymphocytes in oesophageal squamous cell carcinoma. From the PCR reads, TCRdb called clonotypes with MiXCR, one entry per CDR3 protein. The sample yields roughly 3,600 distinct CDR3 sequences, just under 20% seen once. Specimen: normal esophageal tissue next to the tumor. These receptors all come from a male donor with esophageal squamous cell carcinoma. CDR3s include the opening cysteine and the closing phenylalanine or tryptophan. Each record gives: V gene, D gene, J gene, clone size, CDR3 DNA, CDR3 protein. The D gene is left open where the match is weak. Size is omitted from some rows. Given values are once, few, many or a class for expanded clones.

v_call: TRBV6-1
d_call: .
j_call: TRBJ1-2
clone_size: many
cdr3_nt: TGTGCCAGCAGTGCTGGGACGACTAACTATGGCTACACCTTC
cdr3_aa: CASSAGTTNYGYTF

v_call: TRBV7-8
d_call: .
j_call: TRBJ2-6
clone_size: .
cdr3_nt: TGTGCCGGGAGCTTGGGTGGGGCCAACGTCCTGACTTTC
cdr3_aa: CAGSLGGANVLTF

v_call: TRBV20-1
d_call: .
j_call: TRBJ2-7
clone_size: .
cdr3_nt: TGCAGTGCTAGAGATGGCCCCAATGAGCAGTACTTC
cdr3_aa: CSARDGPNEQYF

v_call: TRBV14
d_call: .
j_call: TRBJ2-5
clone_size: .
cdr3_nt: TGTGCCAGCAGCCGGAGAGGTCGGGGGGAGACCCAGTACTTC
cdr3_aa: CASSRRGRGETQYF

v_call: TRBV9
d_call: TRBD2
j_call: TRBJ2-1
clone_size: few
cdr3_nt: TGTGCCAGCAGCGGGACTAGCGGGGGAGCTGGGGGCAATGAGCAGTTCTTC
cdr3_aa: CASSGTSGGAGGNEQFF

v_call: TRBV27
d_call: TRBD1
j_call: TRBJ2-1
clone_size: large
cdr3_nt: TGTGCCAGCAGTCGGGACAGGGTTTACTTGGATGAGCAGTTCTTC
cdr3_aa: CASSRDRVYLDEQFF

v_call: TRBV5-1
d_call: TRBD2
j_call: TRBJ2-1
clone_size: .
cdr3_nt: TGCGCCAGCAGGATCGTAGCGGGGGGGCCTGTGCGCGATGAGCAGTTCTTC
cdr3_aa: CASRIVAGGPVRDEQFF

v_call: TRBV5-1
d_call: .
j_call: TRBJ1-2
clone_size: few
cdr3_nt: TGCGCCAGCAGCTCAGGTGGGGACACGGCCGGCTACACCTTC
cdr3_aa: CASSSGGDTAGYTF

v_call: TRBV6-1
d_call: .
j_call: TRBJ2-5
clone_size: many
cdr3_nt: TGTGCCAGCACCCACGGGCAGGGAGACGAGACCCAGTACTTC
cdr3_aa: CASTHGQGDETQYF

v_call: TRBV6-1
d_call: .
j_call: TRBJ1-3
clone_size: .
cdr3_nt: TGTGGAAGCAGGGACGGCTCTGGAAACACCATATATTTT
cdr3_aa: CGSRDGSGNTIYF

v_call: TRBV5-6
d_call: .
j_call: TRBJ1-3
clone_size: .
cdr3_nt: TGTGCCAGCAGCTTGGGAGGTTTTGGAAACACCATATATTTT
cdr3_aa: CASSLGGFGNTIYF

v_call: TRBV7-9
d_call: .
j_call: TRBJ1-1
clone_size: medium-sized
cdr3_nt: TGTGCCAGCAGCTTAATAGACGGAGAGGACACTGAAGCTTTCTTT
cdr3_aa: CASSLIDGEDTEAFF

v_call: TRBV6-1
d_call: TRBD2
j_call: TRBJ2-1
clone_size: .
cdr3_nt: TGTGCCAGCTATCCCGGGACTAGCGCCCAGAGCTCCTACAATGAGCAGTTCTTC
cdr3_aa: CASYPGTSAQSSYNEQFF

v_call: TRBV7-8
d_call: TRBD2
j_call: TRBJ2-7
clone_size: large
cdr3_nt: TGTGCCAGCAGCTTAGAGGGGCGGGGGGAAGGTTACGAGCAGTACTTC
cdr3_aa: CASSLEGRGEGYEQYF

v_call: TRBV7-3
d_call: .
j_call: TRBJ2-7
clone_size: many
cdr3_nt: TGTGCCAGCAGCTCTCACGACAATGAGCAGTACTTC
cdr3_aa: CASSSHDNEQYF

v_call: TRBV11-3
d_call: .
j_call: TRBJ2-7
clone_size: many
cdr3_nt: TGTGCCAGCAGCTTAGTCTTGGGGGGGCTAGGGGAGCAGTACTTC
cdr3_aa: CASSLVLGGLGEQYF

v_call: TRBV6-6
d_call: TRBD1
j_call: TRBJ1-1
clone_size: many
cdr3_nt: TGTGCCAGCAGTTACCAAGGGGGCCCCCTTATGAACACTGAAGCTTTCTTT
cdr3_aa: CASSYQGGPLMNTEAFF

v_call: TRBV6-1
d_call: TRBD1
j_call: TRBJ1-5
clone_size: medium-sized
cdr3_nt: TGTGCCAGCAGTGGGGGACAGGGGCTCAATCAGCCCCAGCATTTT
cdr3_aa: CASSGGQGLNQPQHF

v_call: TRBV28
d_call: .
j_call: TRBJ2-4
clone_size: many
cdr3_nt: TGTGCCAGCAGTCCCCGGGCCTTAGCCAAAAACATTCAGTACTTC
cdr3_aa: CASSPRALAKNIQYF

v_call: TRBV7-2
d_call: .
j_call: TRBJ2-4
clone_size: large
cdr3_nt: TGTGCCAGCAGCTTAGCGGGCCTCCCCCCTCAAAACATTCAGTACTTC
cdr3_aa: CASSLAGLPPQNIQYF

v_call: TRBV6-1
d_call: .
j_call: TRBJ2-5
clone_size: medium-sized
cdr3_nt: TGTGCCAGCAGTGAAAATAGGGCCCCAAGGGAGACCCAGTACTTC
cdr3_aa: CASSENRAPRETQYF

v_call: TRBV12-3/TRBV12-4
d_call: .
j_call: TRBJ1-1
clone_size: many
cdr3_nt: TGTGCCAGCAGAGAAACACAGGGTAGCGAAGCTTTCTTT
cdr3_aa: CASRETQGSEAFF

v_call: TRBV19
d_call: .
j_call: TRBJ1-1
clone_size: .
cdr3_nt: TGTGCCAGTAGGCTCGCGGGTGGGACTGAAGCTTTCTTT
cdr3_aa: CASRLAGGTEAFF

v_call: TRBV4-2
d_call: .
j_call: TRBJ1-1
clone_size: .
cdr3_nt: TGTGCCAGCAGCCAACAGCAGGTAGGTGAAGCTTTCTTT
cdr3_aa: CASSQQQVGEAFF

v_call: TRBV9
d_call: TRBD1
j_call: TRBJ2-2
clone_size: .
cdr3_nt: TGTGCCAGCAGCGTAGGGGACAGAACTAACACCGGGGAGCTGTTTTTT
cdr3_aa: CASSVGDRTNTGELFF

v_call: TRBV7-2
d_call: TRBD2
j_call: TRBJ2-7
clone_size: .
cdr3_nt: TGTGCCAGCAGCTTAGGGCCAGGACTAGCGGGCACAGATATGCAGTACTTC
cdr3_aa: CASSLGPGLAGTDMQYF

v_call: TRBV18
d_call: .
j_call: TRBJ1-1
clone_size: few
cdr3_nt: TGTGCCAGCTCCCTGAGTGGGGTACCCTCGAACACTGAAGCTTTCTTT
cdr3_aa: CASSLSGVPSNTEAFF

v_call: TRBV7-9
d_call: TRBD2
j_call: TRBJ2-1
clone_size: many
cdr3_nt: TGTGCCAGCAGTTCCTCGCGGGGGTTTGATTCACCCCTCCACTTC
cdr3_aa: CASSSSRGFDSPLHF

v_call: TRBV7-2
d_call: .
j_call: TRBJ2-3
clone_size: many
cdr3_nt: TGTGCCAGCAGCTTAAGTGCAGATACGCAGTATTTT
cdr3_aa: CASSLSADTQYF

v_call: TRBV27
d_call: .
j_call: TRBJ1-1
clone_size: .
cdr3_nt: TGTGCCAGCAGTTTAATCGTACAAAAGTACACTGAAGCTTTCTTT
cdr3_aa: CASSLIVQKYTEAFF

v_call: TRBV19
d_call: .
j_call: TRBJ1-2
clone_size: .
cdr3_nt: TGTGCCAGTAGTCACGCCGGGGTCCCCTATGGCTACACCTTC
cdr3_aa: CASSHAGVPYGYTF

v_call: TRBV10-2
d_call: TRBD1
j_call: TRBJ2-7
clone_size: medium-sized
cdr3_nt: TGCGCCAGCAGGGCCCCGGACAGGGTGTACGAGCAGTACTTC
cdr3_aa: CASRAPDRVYEQYF